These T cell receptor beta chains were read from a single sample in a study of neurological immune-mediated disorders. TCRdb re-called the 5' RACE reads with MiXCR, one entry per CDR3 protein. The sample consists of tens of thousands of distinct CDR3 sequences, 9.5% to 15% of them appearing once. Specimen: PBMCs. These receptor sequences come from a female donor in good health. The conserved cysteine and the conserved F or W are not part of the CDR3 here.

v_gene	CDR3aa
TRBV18	ASSSTMAEGEQY
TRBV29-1	SALGGTGVHEQY
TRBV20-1	SARDAASTDTQY
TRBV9	ASSVAGGGTEAF
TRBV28	ASSLYGGTTYEQY
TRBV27	ASSLQGSNTEAF
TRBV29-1	SVRRQSGHLQETQY
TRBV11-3	ASSRQGSNQPQH
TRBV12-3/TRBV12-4	ASSSPENLNTEAF
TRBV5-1	ASSFRQGPYEQY
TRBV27	ASSSATGSHEQY
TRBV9	ASSAGAYGYT
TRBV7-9	ASSLVLGLAGQYNEQF
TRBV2	GSTAGRSSYNEQF
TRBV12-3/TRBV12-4	ASSFQGGSPLH
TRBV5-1	ASGTSGTSTDTQY
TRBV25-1	ASQGGARYGYT
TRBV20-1	SAPGTGVSNYGYT
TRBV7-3	ASRQQGRGAF
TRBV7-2	ASKAAPNTEAF
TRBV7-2	ASSPPGYYGYT
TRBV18	ASSRDRGALEQF
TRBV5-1	ASSGTSKSIQY
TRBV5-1	ASSSVPGTGFYEQY
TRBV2	ASQLQGTLYTEAF
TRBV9	ASSVAGGLGTEAF
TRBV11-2	ASSLSGTDTQY
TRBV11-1	ASSSLGGQDTQY
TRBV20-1	SARDASGMMDTQY
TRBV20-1	SASLAGSGELF
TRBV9	ASSVYRTSTDTQY